The entry below describes one TCR beta chain. The antigen is unknown. The source of the sample is a study of cytomegalovirus exposure and HLA in healthy donors. Study-level findings and limits: Testing in vitro showed three CMV-associated chains specific for CMV antigens. Reports described diagnosis of cytomegalovirus status by the classifier as highly specific and sensitive. Researchers counted about 150 TCR beta chains as cytomegalovirus-associated. Later, an analysis found that TCR clusters from the first cohort tended to co-occur in the 90 to 150 validation repertoires.

Per germline, CDR1 MGHRA and CDR2 YSYEKL. The V and J ends lost 0 bases and 2 bases, in that order; junction bases with no gene match: 6. The CDR3 covers 17 residues. The table came from immunoSEQ multiplex PCR; TCRdb's copy has only in-frame clones and leaves some out. The sample lists 90,000 or so clones; 85% were seen once. The source material was PBMCs. This sequence originates from a man aged 18 to 30 in good health and CMV-seropositive. This chain joins TRBV4-1 and TRBJ2-3; TRBD2 agrees at 9 bases. Here the CDR3 reads CASSQDWTSANTDTQYF. CDR3 bases: TGCGCCAGCAGCCAAGATTGGACTAGCGCAAACACAGATACGCAGTATTTT.